This TCR beta chain was observed in a study of shared clonotypes between healthy human individuals. Measured with immunoSEQ multiplex PCR; TCRdb has only the in-frame clones, and not every one. Of about 380,000 clones listed, 96% were seen once; the top ten hold around 0.29%. Germline V gene sequence: CDR1 LNHDA, CDR2 SQIVND (reference sequence). There are 13 residues in the CDR3. V lost 3 bases and J 1 base, leaving 6 bases between the germline ends. This clone occurred once. Source material: memory CD8+ T cells sorted from blood. Indicated subset: CD45RO+ cells pooled with CCR7-negative TemRA cells. The chain carries TRBV19 and TRBJ2-5, with D perhaps matching TRBD1 (5 bases). The source of this sequence is a man aged 25 to 40 in good health. This CDR3 is CASSMTAQETQYF. CDR3 DNA: TGTGCCAGTAGTATGACAGCCCAAGAGACCCAGTACTTC.